Sequencing of this T cell receptor (beta chain) was carried out in a study of memory CD8 T cells in hepatitis C reinfection. Trimming shortened V by 7 bases and J by 8 bases, and 17 bases separated the two germline ends. In germline, CDR1 is SEHNR, CDR2 FQNEAQ (reference sequence). The CDR3 length is 13 residues. Time point denoted: peak reinfection, 3 to 8 weeks after reinfection detection. No in vitro expansion preceded TCR sequencing of the sorted cells. Repertoires were generated with immunoSEQ multiplex PCR, while TCRdb's copy carries only in-frame clones and drops some. Of 35,000 to 50,000 clones in the sample, 85% to 90% were seen once.

This TCR was sampled from a man aged 18 to 29 with hepatitis C virus infection. The sequencing sample was made of naive CD8+ T cells sorted from blood. The V call is TRBV7-9, the J call TRBJ1-2; D unclear. CDR3 sequence reads: CASTRGTEGGYTF. The CDR3 region has the DNA TGTGCCAGCACCCGGGGAACGGAAGGGGGCTACACCTTC.